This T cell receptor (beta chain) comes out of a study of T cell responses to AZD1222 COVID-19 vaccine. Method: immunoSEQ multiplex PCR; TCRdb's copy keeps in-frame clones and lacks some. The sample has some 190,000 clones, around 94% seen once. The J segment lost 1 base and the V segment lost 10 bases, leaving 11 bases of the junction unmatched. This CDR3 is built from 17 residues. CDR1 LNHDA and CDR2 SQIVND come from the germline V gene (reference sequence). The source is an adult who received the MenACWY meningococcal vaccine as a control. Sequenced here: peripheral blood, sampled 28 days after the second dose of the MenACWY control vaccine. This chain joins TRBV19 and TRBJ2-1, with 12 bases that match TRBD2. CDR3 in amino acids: CATAGLAGGRSYNEQFF. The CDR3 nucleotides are TGTGCCACCGCCGGTCTAGCGGGGGGGCGGTCCTACAATGAGCAGTTCTTC.